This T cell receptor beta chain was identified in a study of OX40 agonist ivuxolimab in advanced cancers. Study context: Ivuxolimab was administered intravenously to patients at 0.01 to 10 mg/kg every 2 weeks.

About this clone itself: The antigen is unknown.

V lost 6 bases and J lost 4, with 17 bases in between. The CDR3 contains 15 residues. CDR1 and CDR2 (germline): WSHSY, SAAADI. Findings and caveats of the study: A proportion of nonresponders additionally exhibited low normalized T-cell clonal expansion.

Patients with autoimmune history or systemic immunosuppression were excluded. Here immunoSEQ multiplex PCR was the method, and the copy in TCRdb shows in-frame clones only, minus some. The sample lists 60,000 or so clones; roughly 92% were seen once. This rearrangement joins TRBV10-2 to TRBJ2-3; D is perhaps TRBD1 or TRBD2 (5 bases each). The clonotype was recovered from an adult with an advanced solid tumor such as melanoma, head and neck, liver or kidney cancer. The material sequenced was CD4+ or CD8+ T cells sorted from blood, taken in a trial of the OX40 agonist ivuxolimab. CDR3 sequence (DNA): TGCGCCAGCAGGAGGGGCTTCGGGGCCGCAGATACGCAGTATTTT. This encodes CASRRGFGAADTQYF.